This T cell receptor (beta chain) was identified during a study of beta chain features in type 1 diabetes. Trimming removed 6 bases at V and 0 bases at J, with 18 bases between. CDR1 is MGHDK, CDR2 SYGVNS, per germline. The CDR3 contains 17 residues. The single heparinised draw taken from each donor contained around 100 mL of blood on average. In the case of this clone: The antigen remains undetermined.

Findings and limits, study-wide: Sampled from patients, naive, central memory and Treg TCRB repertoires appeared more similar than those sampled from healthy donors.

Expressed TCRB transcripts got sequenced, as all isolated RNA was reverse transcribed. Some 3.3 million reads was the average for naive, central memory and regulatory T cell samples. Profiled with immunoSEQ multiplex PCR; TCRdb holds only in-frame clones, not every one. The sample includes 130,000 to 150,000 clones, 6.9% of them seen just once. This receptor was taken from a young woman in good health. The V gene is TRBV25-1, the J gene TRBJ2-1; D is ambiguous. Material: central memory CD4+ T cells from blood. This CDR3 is CASRPRNFRSSYNEQFF. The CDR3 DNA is TGTGCCAGCAGACCACGAAATTTTCGTAGCTCCTACAATGAGCAGTTCTTC.